Listed here are 2 T cell receptor beta chains from one sample, sequenced in a study of shared clonotypes between healthy human individuals. Cells designated naive CD8 were CD45RO-negative and were positively selected for CCR7, with terminally differentiated effector memory CD45RA+ cells excluded. Using immunoSEQ multiplex PCR, the repertoire was profiled, and TCRdb retains in-frame clones only, with some absent. Altogether about 2.1 million clones are present, 93% being singletons, with the ten largest covering less than 2%. The sequenced sample consisted of naive CD8+ T cells from PBMCs. The receptors shown here come from a man between 18 and 35 years old in good health. Some clones in this sample may be carry-over from other donors' samples.

V gene TRBV11-2 combines with J gene TRBJ2-1; no clear D gene. Germline V gene sequence: CDR1 SGHAT, CDR2 FQNNGV. Trimming removed 4 bases from V and 8 bases from J, with 9 bases in between. The CDR3 has 12 amino acids. CDR3 sequence reads: CASSSMGYEQFF. CDR3 DNA: TGTGCCAGCAGCTCAATGGGGTATGAGCAGTTCTTC.

V gene TRBV10-3 combines with J gene TRBJ2-1; D gene unclear. V was trimmed by 2 bases and J by 15 bases, leaving 14 bases between them. From germline, CDR1 is ENHRY and CDR2 SYGVKD. This CDR3 has 12 residues. The CDR3 loop is CAISENDAFLFF. DNA of the CDR3: TGTGCCATCAGTGAGAACGACGCGTTTCTGTTCTTC.